This is a list of T cell receptor beta chains from one sample in a study of blood T cell repertoires in COVID-19. Clones were sequenced by immunoSEQ multiplex PCR, and TCRdb holds only the in-frame ones, with some missing. This sample has 80,000 or so clones, with over 75% found just once. Sequences were obtained from peripheral blood. These receptors came from a human donor in a cohort sampled during active COVID-19. CDR3s include the opening cysteine and the closing phenylalanine or tryptophan. Fields, in order: clone size, J gene, V gene, D gene, CDR3 DNA, CDR3 protein. A D gene is named only where the DNA matches it firmly. Rows give clone size only sometimes, using once, few, many, or a class for an expanded clone.

>NA|TRBJ2-2|TRBV19|TRBD2
TGTGCCAGTAGTATGGGGACTAGCTTCACCGGGGAGCTGTTTTTT
CASSMGTSFTGELFF
>NA|TRBJ1-5|TRBV28|NA
TGTGCCAGCAGTTTCAGCCGGGAACAGGGCCATAGCAATCAGCCCCAGCATTTT
CASSFSREQGHSNQPQHF
>NA|TRBJ2-1|TRBV19|NA
TGTGCCAGTACCCCCAGGGTTATTTGGGACAATGAGCAGTTCTTC
CASTPRVIWDNEQFF
>NA|TRBJ1-3|TRBV5-4|NA
TGTGCCAGCAGCTTCTATGGAAACACCATATATTTT
CASSFYGNTIYF
>NA|TRBJ1-2|TRBV28|NA
TGTGCCAGCAGTCGCCCGACAAGGTATGGCTACACCTTC
CASSRPTRYGYTF
>few|TRBJ2-3|TRBV9|TRBD1
TGTGCCAGCAGCACGACAGGGTTATCAGATACGCAGTATTTT
CASSTTGLSDTQYF
>NA|TRBJ1-1|TRBV9|NA
TGTGCCAGCAGCGTAGGGGCAGGGGTATTGGGGAACACTGAAGCTTTCTTT
CASSVGAGVLGNTEAFF
>NA|TRBJ2-1|TRBV29-1|TRBD2
TGCAGCGTTGCCGGGGGGGTGACCAATGAGCAGTTCTTC
CSVAGGVTNEQFF
>NA|TRBJ2-7|TRBV28|NA
TGTGCCAGCAGTTTGAATAGCGGCTCCTACGAGCAGTACTTC
CASSLNSGSYEQYF
>NA|TRBJ2-2|TRBV5-1|TRBD2
TGCGCCAGTCTGTTTGAGGGAGGGAGCACCGGGGAGCTGTTTTTT
CASLFEGGSTGELFF
>NA|TRBJ2-5|TRBV5-1|TRBD2
TGCGCCAGCAGCTTGAGACCTAGCGGGAGCGGGGGGTCTGGGGAGACCCAGTACTTC
CASSLRPSGSGGSGETQYF
>NA|TRBJ2-2|TRBV5-6|TRBD1
TGTGCCAGCAGCTCCGGACAGGGAGGAAACACCGGGGAGCTGTTTTTT
CASSSGQGGNTGELFF
>NA|TRBJ1-6|TRBV5-1|NA
TGCGCCAGCAGCTTGGATCGGAGTAATTCACCCCTCCACTTT
CASSLDRSNSPLHF
>NA|TRBJ2-3|TRBV7-3|NA
TGTGCCAGCAGCTTGAGGGGGCGGGGCCCTACAGATACGCAGTATTTT
CASSLRGRGPTDTQYF
>NA|TRBJ2-3|TRBV18|NA
TGTGCCAGCTCACCACAGCAGCGACTAACCCTTAGTCCTCTGCGTGATACGCAGTATTTT
CASSPQQRLTLSPLRDTQYF
>NA|TRBJ1-4|TRBV10-1|NA
TGCGCCAGCAGTGAGCGCAGGGAGGTGGATTTATTCTGTGAAAAACTGTTTTTT
CASSERREVDLFCEKLFF
>NA|TRBJ2-3|TRBV25-1|NA
TGTGCCAGCAGTGGGGGAGGAGATACGCAGTATTTT
CASSGGGDTQYF
>NA|TRBJ1-5|TRBV5-5|TRBD1
TGTGCCAGCAGCTTGGAGGGACAGGGGAACAATCAGCCCCAGCATTTT
CASSLEGQGNNQPQHF
>NA|TRBJ2-2|TRBV11-1|NA
TGTGCCAGCAGCCCCGACATGAACACCGGGGAGCTGTTTTTT
CASSPDMNTGELFF
>NA|TRBJ1-2|TRBV6-2/TRBV6-3|TRBD1
TGTGCCAGCAGTTACTCGGACAGGGCTTATGGCTACACCTTC
CASSYSDRAYGYTF
>NA|TRBJ2-1|TRBV9|TRBD2
TGTGCCAGCAGCCCTAGCGGGGGGGCAATTGAGCAGTTCTTC
CASSPSGGAIEQFF
>NA|TRBJ1-5|TRBV18|NA
TGTGCCAGCTCACCACCGGGGGCCAGCAATCAGCCCCAGCATTTT
CASSPPGASNQPQHF
>NA|TRBJ2-7|TRBV14|TRBD2
TGTGCCAGCAGCCCCCTAGCGGGAGGGCCGAACGAGCAGTACTTC
CASSPLAGGPNEQYF